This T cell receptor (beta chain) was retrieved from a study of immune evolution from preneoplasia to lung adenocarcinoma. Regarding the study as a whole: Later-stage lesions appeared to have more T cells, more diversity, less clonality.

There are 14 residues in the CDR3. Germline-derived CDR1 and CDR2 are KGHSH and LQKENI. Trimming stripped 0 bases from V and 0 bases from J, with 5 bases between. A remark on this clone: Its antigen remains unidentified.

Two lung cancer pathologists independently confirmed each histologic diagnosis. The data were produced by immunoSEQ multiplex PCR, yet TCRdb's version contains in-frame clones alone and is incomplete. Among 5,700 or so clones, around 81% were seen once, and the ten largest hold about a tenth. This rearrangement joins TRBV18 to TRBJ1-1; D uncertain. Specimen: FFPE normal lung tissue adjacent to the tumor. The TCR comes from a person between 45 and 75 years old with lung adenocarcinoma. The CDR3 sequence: CASSPPGVNTEAFF. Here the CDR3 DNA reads TGTGCCAGCTCACCACCGGGAGTGAACACTGAAGCTTTCTTT.